A selection of T cell receptor beta chains follows, all from one sample in a study of Ad26.COV2.S vaccination and SARS-CoV-2 variants. The protocol was immunoSEQ multiplex PCR, while the TCRdb copy is restricted to in-frame clones and leaves out a portion. The data show 200,000 to 300,000 clones, around nine tenths seen once. The source was peripheral blood, collected in a trial of Ad26.COV2.S vaccine versus placebo. These receptors all stem from a person aged 18-65 years who received the Ad26.COV2.S COVID-19 vaccine or a placebo. Both conserved end residues are part of each CDR3. The D gene is left open where the match is weak. Clone size is shown for a subset of rows, as once, few, many or a class of expanded clone.

- | TRBJ1-2 | TRBD1 | TRBV7-9 | TGTGCCAGCAGCTGGACAGGGGTCCATGGCTACACCTTC | CASSWTGVHGYTF
- | TRBJ1-1 | - | TRBV15 | TGTGCCACCTCCAAAGGGGGGATGAACACTGAAGCTTTCTTT | CATSKGGMNTEAFF
- | TRBJ2-1 | - | TRBV3-1/TRBV3-2 | TGTGCCAGCAGCCAAGATCCAAGGGGGGGTTTACCCCCGTGGAATGAGCAGTTCTTC | CASSQDPRGGLPPWNEQFF
- | TRBJ2-7 | - | TRBV14 | TGTGCCAGCAGCCAAGTAGGCGGGGTAGGGACCTACGAGCAGTACTTC | CASSQVGGVGTYEQYF
- | TRBJ1-3 | TRBD1 | TRBV11-3 | TGTGCCAGCAGCTTACACGAGGGGGGGACAGGGGGAATCGGAAACACCATATATTTT | CASSLHEGGTGGIGNTIYF
- | TRBJ1-3 | - | TRBV25-1 | TGTGCCAGCAGTGAATCAACGGGCGTCTCTGGAAACACCATATATTTT | CASSESTGVSGNTIYF
- | TRBJ2-6 | - | TRBV24-1 | TGTGCCACCGGGACCTCTGGGGCCAACGTCCTGACTTTC | CATGTSGANVLTF
- | TRBJ1-5 | - | TRBV5-6 | TGTGCCAGCAGCTTGGCCGGGCGCCTCAATCAGCCCCAGCATTTT | CASSLAGRLNQPQHF
- | TRBJ2-1 | TRBD2 | TRBV27 | TGTGCCAGCAGTCACCGGACTAGCGGGGGGGGAGAGCAGTTCTTC | CASSHRTSGGGEQFF
- | TRBJ1-1 | - | TRBV6-5 | TGTGCCATCCTAAGGAACACTGAAGCTTTCTTT | CAILRNTEAFF
- | TRBJ2-5 | TRBD1 | TRBV2 | TGTGCCAGCATACCCTCGGCATGGGACAGGCGGAGAAGGGGCGAGACCCAGTACTTC | CASIPSAWDRRRRGETQYF
- | TRBJ2-3 | - | TRBV9 | TGTGCCAGCAGCGTAGCCCTGTACACAGATACGCAGTATTTT | CASSVALYTDTQYF
- | TRBJ1-2 | - | TRBV19 | TGTGCCAGTCAATGGACAGCTAACTATGGCTACACCTTC | CASQWTANYGYTF
once | TRBJ2-1 | - | TRBV30 | TGTGCCTGGAGTGTGCTCGATGAGCAGTTCTTC | CAWSVLDEQFF
once | TRBJ2-3 | - | TRBV5-1 | TGCGCCAGCAGCTTGGTATTTGGCGGGCCCTTCACAGATACGCAGTATTTT | CASSLVFGGPFTDTQYF
- | TRBJ1-2 | TRBD1 | TRBV25-1 | TGTGCCAGCAGTGAGGCGGACAGGGGCTATGGCTACACCTTC | CASSEADRGYGYTF
- | TRBJ2-2 | - | TRBV4-2 | TGTGCCAGCAGCTCCCTCCAGGACACCGGGGAGCTGTTTTTT | CASSSLQDTGELFF
- | TRBJ2-6 | TRBD2 | TRBV6-6 | TGTGCCAGCAGTCCCTCCGGACTAGCGAAGACTGGGGCCAACGTCCTGACTTTC | CASSPSGLAKTGANVLTF
- | TRBJ1-2 | - | TRBV7-9 | TGTGCCAGCAGCTCCCAAGGAGGAAACTATGGCTACACCTTC | CASSSQGGNYGYTF
- | TRBJ2-3 | TRBD2 | TRBV7-2 | TGTGCCAGCAGCTACGGGACTAGCGGGGCCCGTAGCACAGATACGCAGTATTTT | CASSYGTSGARSTDTQYF
- | TRBJ2-5 | TRBD1 | TRBV7-9 | TGTGCCAGCGGACCCGGGACAGGACAAGAGACCCAGTACTTC | CASGPGTGQETQYF
- | TRBJ2-5 | - | TRBV11-1 | TGTGCCAGCAGCTTAATGGCGGGCGGTGGGGAGACCCAGTACTTC | CASSLMAGGGETQYF
- | TRBJ1-1 | - | TRBV6-6 | TGTGCCAGCAGCCGCCTAGGAACCGCGGGGACTGAAGCTTTCTTT | CASSRLGTAGTEAFF
- | TRBJ1-1 | - | TRBV4-1 | TGCGCCAGCAGCCGAGACGGGGCTAGGTTGTTGACGAACACTGAAGCTTTCTTT | CASSRDGARLLTNTEAFF
few | TRBJ2-7 | TRBD1 | TRBV9 | TGTGCCAGCAGCCCTCGCAGGGACAGGGGCGCCTACGAGCAGTACTTC | CASSPRRDRGAYEQYF
- | TRBJ2-5 | TRBD1 | TRBV7-2 | TGTGCCAGCAGCTTAACAGGGGGGTGGGAGACCCAGTACTTC | CASSLTGGWETQYF
once | TRBJ2-3 | - | TRBV7-3 | TGTGCCAGCAGCTTAACGGGGTCTCACACAGATACGCAGTATTTT | CASSLTGSHTDTQYF
- | TRBJ2-2 | TRBD2 | TRBV5-6 | TGTGCCAGCAGCTTGGGGACTAGCAGTACCGGGGAGCTGTTTTTT | CASSLGTSSTGELFF
- | TRBJ2-3 | - | TRBV27 | TGTGCCAGCAGTAAACAGGGCCAGCCTAGCACAGATACGCAGTATTTT | CASSKQGQPSTDTQYF
- | TRBJ1-1 | - | TRBV25-1 | TGTGCCAGCAGTGGCGTGGCGGCCGTGGGGAACACTGAAGCTTTCTTT | CASSGVAAVGNTEAFF
- | TRBJ1-3 | TRBD1 | TRBV4-3 | TGCGCCAGCAGCCAAAGGGTGCGACAGGGCGGTGAAGGTTGGAGCTCTGGAAACACCATATATTTT | CASSQRVRQGGEGWSSGNTIYF
- | TRBJ1-6 | - | TRBV30 | TGTGCCTGGAGTGTACGGGGTTCACCCCTCCACTTT | CAWSVRGSPLHF
- | TRBJ1-4 | - | TRBV10-1 | TGCGCCAGCACCGAGAGCCAATTGGGTGACGAAAAACTGTTTTTT | CASTESQLGDEKLFF
- | TRBJ1-4 | - | TRBV19 | TGTGCCAGCGCCGCCTTGGGGGCGTGGGATAATGAAAAACTGTTTTTT | CASAALGAWDNEKLFF
- | TRBJ1-6 | - | TRBV4-1 | TGCGCCAGCAGCCAGACAGGAGGTTATAATTCACCCCTCCACTTT | CASSQTGGYNSPLHF
- | TRBJ2-3 | - | TRBV20-1 | TGCAGTGCTAGTATCGGGGAGTCAGATACGCAGTATTTT | CSASIGESDTQYF
once | TRBJ1-3 | - | TRBV4-2 | TGTGCCAGCAGCCAGAACAGGGTGGGAAACACCATATATTTT | CASSQNRVGNTIYF
- | TRBJ1-1 | - | TRBV27 | TGTGCCAGCAGCTGGGGGGGGACACTGATGGAAGCTTTCTTT | CASSWGGTLMEAFF
- | TRBJ2-5 | - | TRBV9 | TGTGCCAGCAGCGTAGGGGTGGGAGAAGGAGAGACCCAGTACTTC | CASSVGVGEGETQYF
- | TRBJ2-7 | - | TRBV29-1 | TGCAGCGTTGCAGGGGCCGGGGGCGAGCAGTACTTC | CSVAGAGGEQYF
once | TRBJ1-2 | TRBD1 | TRBV6-5 | TGTGCCAGCAGTTACGGGCAGGGGGCGGTGCATGGCTACACCTTC | CASSYGQGAVHGYTF
- | TRBJ2-2 | TRBD1 | TRBV19 | TGTGCCAGTAGTATGACAGGGGCCACCGGGGAGCTGTTTTTT | CASSMTGATGELFF
once | TRBJ2-5 | TRBD1 | TRBV11-3 | TGTGCCAGCAGCGACAGGGGCGAGCAGACCCAGTACTTC | CASSDRGEQTQYF
- | TRBJ1-2 | - | TRBV19 | TGTGCCAGTAGGCACAGGGAACCCTATGGCTACACCTTC | CASRHREPYGYTF
- | TRBJ2-7 | - | TRBV30 | TGTGCCTGGAGTGTACAGCAGGGGCGGGTCGAGCAGTACTTC | CAWSVQQGRVEQYF
- | TRBJ1-4 | TRBD1 | TRBV6-2/TRBV6-3 | TGTGCCAGCAGTAATGCCGGGACAGCCGGTGAAAAACTGTTTTTT | CASSNAGTAGEKLFF
- | TRBJ1-3 | - | TRBV4-3 | TGCGCCAGCAGCCAAGCGGTAAACGGAAACACCATATATTTT | CASSQAVNGNTIYF
- | TRBJ2-7 | - | TRBV6-2/TRBV6-3 | TGTGCCAGCAGTACACAGGCATACGAGCAGTACTTC | CASSTQAYEQYF
- | TRBJ2-7 | - | TRBV6-2/TRBV6-3 | TGTGCCAGCAGTTACAGGACTTCCGAGCAGTACTTC | CASSYRTSEQYF
once | TRBJ1-5 | - | TRBV20-1 | TGCAGTGTGCACAATCAGCCCCAGCATTTT | CSVHNQPQHF
- | TRBJ1-6 | - | TRBV7-3 | TGTGCCAGCAGCTTAATTGCCCATCTCTCACCCCTCCACTTT | CASSLIAHLSPLHF
few | TRBJ1-1 | - | TRBV12-5 | TGTGCTAGTGGCTCAAAGACGGAAACTGAAGCTTTCTTT | CASGSKTETEAFF
- | TRBJ2-2 | TRBD2 | TRBV27 | TGTGCCAGCAGTCCGATTGGGACTAGCACCGGGGAGCTGTTTTTT | CASSPIGTSTGELFF
- | TRBJ1-2 | - | TRBV27 | TGTGCCAGCAGTCCCGTGTGGGGTCCTAACTATGGCTACACCTTC | CASSPVWGPNYGYTF
- | TRBJ2-1 | - | TRBV7-3 | TGTGCCAGCAGCGTACAGGGTATTAGCTCCTACAATGAGCAGTTCTTC | CASSVQGISSYNEQFF
- | TRBJ2-7 | - | TRBV19 | TGTGCCAGTAGTATGGGCTCCACTGGGGAGCAGTACTTC | CASSMGSTGEQYF
- | TRBJ2-5 | TRBD2 | TRBV5-4 | TGTGCCAGCAGTTCCAGCGGGGGGCCCCAAGAGACCCAGTACTTC | CASSSSGGPQETQYF
- | TRBJ1-2 | TRBD1 | TRBV7-3 | TGTGCCAGCAGCTTTAGGGAAAGGGGTGTGGACAGGGGGCTTTTTCACTATGGCTACACCTTC | CASSFRERGVDRGLFHYGYTF
- | TRBJ2-3 | - | TRBV6-2/TRBV6-3 | TGTGCCAGCAGTTACCGGCAGAGGGGAATGGACACAGATACGCAGTATTTT | CASSYRQRGMDTDTQYF
- | TRBJ2-1 | TRBD1 | TRBV11-2 | TGTGCCAGCAGCTTCCCCGGGACAGGGGGCTCGAGCTCCTACAATGAGCAGTTCTTC | CASSFPGTGGSSSYNEQFF